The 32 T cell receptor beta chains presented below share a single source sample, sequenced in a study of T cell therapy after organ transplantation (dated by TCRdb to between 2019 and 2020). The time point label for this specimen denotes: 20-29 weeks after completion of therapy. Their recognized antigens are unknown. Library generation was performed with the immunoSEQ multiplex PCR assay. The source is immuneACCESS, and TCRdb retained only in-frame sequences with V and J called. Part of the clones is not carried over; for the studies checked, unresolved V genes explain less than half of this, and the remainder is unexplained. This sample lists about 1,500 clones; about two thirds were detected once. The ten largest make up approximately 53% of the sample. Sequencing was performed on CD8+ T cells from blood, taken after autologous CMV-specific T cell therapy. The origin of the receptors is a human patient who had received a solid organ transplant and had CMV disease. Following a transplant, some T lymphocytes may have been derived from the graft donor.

The CDR3 coding sequence is TGTGCCAGCAGGGGGGCCATGAACACTGAAGCTTTCTTT. It codes for CASRGAMNTEAFF. The J gene is TRBJ1-1, the V gene TRBV6-1, with a tentative D call TRBD1 (6 bases). Per the germline V gene, CDR1 is MNHNS and CDR2 is SASEGT. V gave up 6 bases and J gave up 0 bases, with 8 bases separating them. The CDR3 has 13 amino acids.

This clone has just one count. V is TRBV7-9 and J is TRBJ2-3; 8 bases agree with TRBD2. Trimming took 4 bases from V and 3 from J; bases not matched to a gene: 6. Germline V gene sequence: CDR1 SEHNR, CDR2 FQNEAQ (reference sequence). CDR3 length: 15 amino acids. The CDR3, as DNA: TGTGCCAGCAGCTCCCAACTAGCGGAGACAGATACGCAGTATTTT. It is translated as CASSSQLAETDTQYF.

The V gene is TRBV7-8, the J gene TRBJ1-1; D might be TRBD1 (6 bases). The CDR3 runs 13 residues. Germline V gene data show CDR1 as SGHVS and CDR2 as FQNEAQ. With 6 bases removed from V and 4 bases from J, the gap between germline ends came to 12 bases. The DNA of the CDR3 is TGTGCCAGCAGGCTCTGGGGGGCCACTGAAGCTTTCTTT. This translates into CASRLWGATEAFF.

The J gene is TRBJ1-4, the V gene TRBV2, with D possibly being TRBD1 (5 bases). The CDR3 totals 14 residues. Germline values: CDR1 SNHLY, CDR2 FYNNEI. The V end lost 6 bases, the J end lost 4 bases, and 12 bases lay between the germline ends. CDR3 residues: CASRSGQLNEKLFF. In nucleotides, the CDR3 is TGTGCCAGCAGATCGGGGCAGCTTAATGAAAAACTGTTTTTT.

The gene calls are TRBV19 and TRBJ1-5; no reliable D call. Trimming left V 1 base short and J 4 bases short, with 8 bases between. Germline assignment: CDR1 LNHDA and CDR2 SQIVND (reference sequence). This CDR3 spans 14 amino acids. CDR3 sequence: CASSIARANQPQHF. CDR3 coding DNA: TGTGCCAGTAGTATAGCGAGGGCTAATCAGCCCCAGCATTTT.

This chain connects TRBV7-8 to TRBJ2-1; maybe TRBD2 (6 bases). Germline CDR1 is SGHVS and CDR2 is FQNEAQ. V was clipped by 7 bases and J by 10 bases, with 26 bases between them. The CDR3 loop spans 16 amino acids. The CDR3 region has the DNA TGTGCCAGCACCCGTCGATCGGGACTCGACCTTTACGAGCAGTTCTTC. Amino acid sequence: CASTRRSGLDLYEQFF.

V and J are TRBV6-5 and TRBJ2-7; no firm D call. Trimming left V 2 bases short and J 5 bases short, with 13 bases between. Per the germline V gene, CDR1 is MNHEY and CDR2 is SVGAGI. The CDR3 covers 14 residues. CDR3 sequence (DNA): TGTGCCAGCAGTTACGCTTCCGGGCTCGACGAGCAGTACTTC. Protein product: CASSYASGLDEQYF.

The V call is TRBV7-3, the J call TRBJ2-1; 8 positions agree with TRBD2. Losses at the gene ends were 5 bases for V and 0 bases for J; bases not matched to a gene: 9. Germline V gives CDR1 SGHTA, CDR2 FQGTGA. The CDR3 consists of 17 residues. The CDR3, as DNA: TGTGCCAGCAGCCCGTGGACTAGCCGGAGCTCCTACAATGAGCAGTTCTTC. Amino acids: CASSPWTSRSSYNEQFF.

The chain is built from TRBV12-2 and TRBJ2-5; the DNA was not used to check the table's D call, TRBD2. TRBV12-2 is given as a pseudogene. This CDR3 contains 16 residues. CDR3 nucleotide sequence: TGTGCAAGTCGCTTAATTGGCGGCCTAAAACAAGAGACCCAGTACTTC. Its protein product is CASRLIGGLKQETQYF.

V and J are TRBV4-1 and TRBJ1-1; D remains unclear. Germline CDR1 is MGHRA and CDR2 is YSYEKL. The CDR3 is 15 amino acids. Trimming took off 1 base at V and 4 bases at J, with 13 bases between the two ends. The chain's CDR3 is CASSQVGGIGTEAFF. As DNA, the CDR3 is TGCGCCAGCAGCCAAGTCGGAGGGATCGGCACTGAAGCTTTCTTT.

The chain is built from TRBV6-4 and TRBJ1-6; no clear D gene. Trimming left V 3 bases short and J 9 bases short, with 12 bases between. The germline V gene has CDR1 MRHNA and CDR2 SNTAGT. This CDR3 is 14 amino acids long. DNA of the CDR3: TGTGCCAGCAGTGAGGACTTAGGTAGTTCACCCCTCCACTTT. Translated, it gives CASSEDLGSSPLHF.

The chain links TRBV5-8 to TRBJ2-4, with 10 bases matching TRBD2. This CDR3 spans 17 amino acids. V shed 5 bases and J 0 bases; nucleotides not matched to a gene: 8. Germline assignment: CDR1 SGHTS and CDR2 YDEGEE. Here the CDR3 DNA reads TGTGCCAGCAGACCCCTAGCGGGGGCCCTAGCCAAAAACATTCAGTACTTC. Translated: CASRPLAGALAKNIQYF.

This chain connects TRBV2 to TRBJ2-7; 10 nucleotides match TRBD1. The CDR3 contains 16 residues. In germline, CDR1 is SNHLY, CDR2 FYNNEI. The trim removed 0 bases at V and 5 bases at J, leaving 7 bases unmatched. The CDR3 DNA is TGTGCCAGCAGTGAAGCGTGGGACAGGGGTTCCGACGAGCAGTACTTC. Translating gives CASSEAWDRGSDEQYF.

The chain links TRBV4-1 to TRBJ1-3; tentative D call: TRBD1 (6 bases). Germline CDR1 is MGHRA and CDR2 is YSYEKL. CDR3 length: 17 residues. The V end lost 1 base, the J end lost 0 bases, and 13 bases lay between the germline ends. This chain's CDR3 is CASSQAPDSYSGNTIYF. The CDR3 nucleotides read TGCGCCAGCAGCCAAGCCCCGGACAGTTACTCTGGAAACACCATATATTTT.

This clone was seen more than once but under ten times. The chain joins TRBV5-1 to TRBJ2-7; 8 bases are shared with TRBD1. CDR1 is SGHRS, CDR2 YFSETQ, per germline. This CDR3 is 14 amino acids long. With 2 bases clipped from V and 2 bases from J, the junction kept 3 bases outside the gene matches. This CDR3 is CASSFTGGTYEQYF. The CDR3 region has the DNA TGCGCCAGCAGCTTTACAGGGGGGACCTACGAGCAGTACTTC. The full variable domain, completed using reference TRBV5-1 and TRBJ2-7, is KAGVTQTPRYLIKTRGQQVTLSCSPISGHRSVSWYQQTPGQGLQFLFEYFSETQRNKGNFPGRFSGRQFSNSRSEMNVSTLELGDSALYLCASSFTGGTYEQYFGPGTRLTVT.

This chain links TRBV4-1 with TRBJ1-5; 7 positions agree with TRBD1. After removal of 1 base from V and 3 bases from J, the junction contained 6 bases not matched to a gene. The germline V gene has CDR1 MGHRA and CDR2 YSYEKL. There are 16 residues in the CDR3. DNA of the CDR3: TGCGCCAGCAGCCAAGGGCTGGGACAGAACAATCAGCCCCAGCATTTT. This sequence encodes CASSQGLGQNNQPQHF.

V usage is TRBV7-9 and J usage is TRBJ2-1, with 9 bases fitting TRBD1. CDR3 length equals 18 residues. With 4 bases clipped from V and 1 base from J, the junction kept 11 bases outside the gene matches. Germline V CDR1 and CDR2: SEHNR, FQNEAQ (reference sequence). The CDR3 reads CASSSPRQGGTSYNEQFF. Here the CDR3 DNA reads TGTGCCAGCAGCTCCCCAAGACAGGGGGGGACATCCTACAATGAGCAGTTCTTC.

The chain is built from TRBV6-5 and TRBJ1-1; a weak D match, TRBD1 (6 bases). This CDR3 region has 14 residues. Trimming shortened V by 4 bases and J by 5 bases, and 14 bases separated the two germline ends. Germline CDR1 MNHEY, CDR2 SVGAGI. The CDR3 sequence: CASSLPGHGTEAFF. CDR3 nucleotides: TGTGCCAGCAGTTTACCGGGACATGGGACTGAAGCTTTCTTT.

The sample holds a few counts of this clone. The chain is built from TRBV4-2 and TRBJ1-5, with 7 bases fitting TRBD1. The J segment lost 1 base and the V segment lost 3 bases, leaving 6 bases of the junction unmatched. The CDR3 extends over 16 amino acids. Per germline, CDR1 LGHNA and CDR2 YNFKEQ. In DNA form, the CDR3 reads TGTGCCAGCAGCCAGATATACAGGGGAAGCAATCAGCCCCAGCATTTT. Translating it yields CASSQIYRGSNQPQHF.

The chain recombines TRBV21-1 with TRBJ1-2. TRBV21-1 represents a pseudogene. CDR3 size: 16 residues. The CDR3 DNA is TGTGCCAGCAGCACCCCGGGACGGACAACTAACTATGGCTACACCTTC. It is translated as CASSTPGRTTNYGYTF.

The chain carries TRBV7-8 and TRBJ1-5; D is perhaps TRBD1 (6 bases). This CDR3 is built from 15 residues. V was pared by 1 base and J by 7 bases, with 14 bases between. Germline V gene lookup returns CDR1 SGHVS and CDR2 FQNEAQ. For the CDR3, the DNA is TGTGCCAGCAGCTTAGAGGGGGTAGGAGGCCAGCCCCAGCATTTT. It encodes CASSLEGVGGQPQHF. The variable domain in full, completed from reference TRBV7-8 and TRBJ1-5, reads GAGVSQSPRYKVAKRGQDVALRCDPISGHVSLFWYQQALGQGPEFLTYFQNEAQLDKSGLPSDRFFAERPEGSVSTLKIQRTQQEDSAVYLCASSLEGVGGQPQHFGDGTRLSIL.

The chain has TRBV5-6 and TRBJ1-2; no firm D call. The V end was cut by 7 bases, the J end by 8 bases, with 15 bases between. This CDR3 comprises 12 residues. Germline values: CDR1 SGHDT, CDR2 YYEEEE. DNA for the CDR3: TGTGCCAGCGATCTTTTGGGAGGCGGCTACACCTTC. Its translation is CASDLLGGGYTF. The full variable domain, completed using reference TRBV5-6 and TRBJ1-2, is DAGVTQSPTHLIKTRGQQVTLRCSPKSGHDTVSWYQQALGQGPQFIFQYYEEEERQRGNFPDRFSGHQFPNYSSELNVNALLLGDSALYLCASDLLGGGYTFGSGTRLTVV.

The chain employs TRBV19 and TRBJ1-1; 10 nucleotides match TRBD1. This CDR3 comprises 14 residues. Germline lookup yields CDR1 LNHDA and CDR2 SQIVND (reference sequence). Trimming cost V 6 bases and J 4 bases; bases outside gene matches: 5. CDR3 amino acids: CASSPGTGATEAFF. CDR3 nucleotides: TGTGCCAGTAGCCCCGGGACAGGGGCCACTGAAGCTTTCTTT.

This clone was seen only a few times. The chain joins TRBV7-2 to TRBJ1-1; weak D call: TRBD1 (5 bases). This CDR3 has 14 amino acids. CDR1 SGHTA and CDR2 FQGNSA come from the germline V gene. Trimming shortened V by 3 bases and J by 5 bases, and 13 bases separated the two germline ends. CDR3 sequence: CASSFWGVETEAFF. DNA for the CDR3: TGTGCCAGCAGCTTTTGGGGGGTCGAGACTGAAGCTTTCTTT.

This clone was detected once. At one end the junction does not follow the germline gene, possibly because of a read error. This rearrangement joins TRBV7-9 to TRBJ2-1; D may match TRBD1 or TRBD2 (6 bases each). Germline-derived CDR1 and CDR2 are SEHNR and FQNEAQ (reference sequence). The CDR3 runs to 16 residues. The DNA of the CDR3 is TGTGCCAGCAGGTTAGGGGGGTCCCGCTCCTACAATGAGCAGTTCTTC. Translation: CASRLGGSRSYNEQFF. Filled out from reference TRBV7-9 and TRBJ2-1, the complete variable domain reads DTGVSQNPRHKITKRGQNVTFRCDPISEHNRLYWYRQTLGQGPEFLTYFQNEAQLEKSRLLSDRFSAERPKGSFSTLEIQRTEQGDSAMYLCASRLGGSRSYNEQFFGPGTRLTVL.

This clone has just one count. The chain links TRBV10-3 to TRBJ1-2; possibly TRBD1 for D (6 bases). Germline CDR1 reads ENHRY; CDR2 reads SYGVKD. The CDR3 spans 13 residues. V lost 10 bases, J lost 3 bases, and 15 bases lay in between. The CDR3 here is CASTSTGHYGYTF. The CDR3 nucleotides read TGTGCCAGCACCTCGACAGGCCACTATGGCTACACCTTC.

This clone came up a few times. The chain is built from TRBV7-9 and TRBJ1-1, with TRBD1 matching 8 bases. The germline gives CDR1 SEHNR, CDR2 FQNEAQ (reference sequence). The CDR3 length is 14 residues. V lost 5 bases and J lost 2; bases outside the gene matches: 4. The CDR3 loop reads CASSRTGSNTEAFF. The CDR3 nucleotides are TGTGCCAGCAGCCGGACAGGGTCTAACACTGAAGCTTTCTTT.

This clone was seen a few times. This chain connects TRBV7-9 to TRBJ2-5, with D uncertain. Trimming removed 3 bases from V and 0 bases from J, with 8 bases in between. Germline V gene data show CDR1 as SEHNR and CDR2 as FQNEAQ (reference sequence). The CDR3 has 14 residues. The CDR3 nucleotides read TGTGCCAGCAGCTTCGACAAGTACCAAGAGACCCAGTACTTC. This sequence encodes CASSFDKYQETQYF.

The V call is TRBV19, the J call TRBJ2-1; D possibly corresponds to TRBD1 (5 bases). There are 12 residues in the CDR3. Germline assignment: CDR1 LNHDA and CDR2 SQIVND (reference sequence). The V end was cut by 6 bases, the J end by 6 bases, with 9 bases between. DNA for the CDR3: TGTGCCAGTAGCCAAGGGGTCAATGAGCAGTTCTTC. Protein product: CASSQGVNEQFF. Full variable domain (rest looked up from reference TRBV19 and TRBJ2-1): DGGITQSPKYLFRKEGQNVTLSCEQNLNHDAMYWYRQDPGQGLRLIYYSQIVNDFQKGDIAEGYSVSREKKESFPLTVTSAQKNPTAFYLCASSQGVNEQFFGPGTRLTVL.

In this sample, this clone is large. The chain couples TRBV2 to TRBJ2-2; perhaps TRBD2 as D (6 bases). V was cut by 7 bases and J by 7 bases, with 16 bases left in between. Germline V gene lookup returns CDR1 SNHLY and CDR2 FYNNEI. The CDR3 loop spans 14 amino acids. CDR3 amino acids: CASIPGTGDGELFF. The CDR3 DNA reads TGTGCCAGCATTCCCGGGACGGGAGACGGGGAGCTGTTTTTT.

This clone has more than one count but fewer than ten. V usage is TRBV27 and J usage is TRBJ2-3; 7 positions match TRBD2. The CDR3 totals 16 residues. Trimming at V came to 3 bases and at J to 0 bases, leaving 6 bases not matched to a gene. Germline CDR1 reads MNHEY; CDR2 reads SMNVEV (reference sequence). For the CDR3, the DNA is TGTGCCAGCAGTTTTTTCGGGGGGTTGAGCACAGATACGCAGTATTTT. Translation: CASSFFGGLSTDTQYF.

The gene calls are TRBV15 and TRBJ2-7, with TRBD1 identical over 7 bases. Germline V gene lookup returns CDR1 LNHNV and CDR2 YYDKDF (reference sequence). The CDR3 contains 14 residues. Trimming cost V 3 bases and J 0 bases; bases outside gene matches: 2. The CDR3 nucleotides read TGTGCCACCAGCAGGGGGGACAGCTCCTACGAGCAGTACTTC. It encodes CATSRGDSSYEQYF.